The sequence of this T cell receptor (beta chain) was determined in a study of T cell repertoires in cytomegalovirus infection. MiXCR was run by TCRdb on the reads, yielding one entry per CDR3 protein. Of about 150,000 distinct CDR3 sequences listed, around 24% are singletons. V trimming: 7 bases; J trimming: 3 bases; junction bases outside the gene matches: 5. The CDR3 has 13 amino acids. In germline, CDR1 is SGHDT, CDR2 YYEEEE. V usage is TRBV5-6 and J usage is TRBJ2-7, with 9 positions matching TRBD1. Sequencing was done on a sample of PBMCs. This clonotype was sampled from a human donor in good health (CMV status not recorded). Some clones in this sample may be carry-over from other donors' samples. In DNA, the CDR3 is TGTGCCAGCGCTCGGACAGGGGACTACGAGCAGTACTTC. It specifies CASARTGDYEQYF.